Shown below are 23 T cell receptor beta chains from a single sample sequenced in a study of blood T cell repertoires in COVID-19. Data came from immunoSEQ multiplex PCR; TCRdb stores just in-frame clones and leaves some out. The table shows hundreds of thousands of clones, with around 85% occurring only once. The sample taken for sequencing was peripheral blood. These receptors originate from a man in his forties or fifties with active or convalescent COVID-19.

This chain uses TRBV5-1 with TRBJ1-2; possibly TRBD1 for D (5 bases). Germline V gene sequence: CDR1 SGHRS, CDR2 YFSETQ. Trimming removed 1 base at V and 3 bases at J, with 10 bases between. The CDR3 is made up of 14 amino acids. The CDR3 sequence: CASSLLGDDYGYTF. In DNA, the CDR3 is TGCGCCAGCAGCTTGTTAGGGGATGACTATGGCTACACCTTC.

V usage is TRBV5-1 and J usage is TRBJ1-2; D may be TRBD1 (6 bases). Trimming took off 2 bases at V and 4 bases at J, with 9 bases between the two ends. CDR1 SGHRS and CDR2 YFSETQ come from the germline V gene. The CDR3 runs to 13 residues. Written as DNA, the CDR3 is TGCGCCAGCAGCTTAAGGGACATCTATGGCTACACCTTC. Amino acids: CASSLRDIYGYTF.

This clone was recorded only once. The chain uses TRBV20-1 and TRBJ1-1; D uncertain. Germline CDR1 is DFQATT and CDR2 is SNEGSKA (reference sequence). The CDR3 is 11 residues long. Trimming took off 6 bases at V and 0 bases at J, with 5 bases between the two ends. CDR3 sequence: CSARVNTEAFF. The CDR3 nucleotides read TGCAGTGCGAGGGTGAACACTGAAGCTTTCTTT.

This clone appeared a single time. V usage is TRBV5-6 and J usage is TRBJ1-3; D uncertain. Trimming pared 3 bases from V and 0 bases from J, leaving 7 bases between. This CDR3 is built from 14 residues. The germline gives CDR1 SGHDT, CDR2 YYEEEE. The CDR3 DNA sequence: TGTGCCAGCAGCTCGGGGTCCTCTGGAAACACCATATATTTT. This sequence encodes CASSSGSSGNTIYF.

The V and J genes are TRBV2 and TRBJ1-2; possible D gene TRBD1, 6 bases. V lost 7 bases and J 6 bases, leaving 18 bases between the germline ends. CDR1 and CDR2 (germline): SNHLY, FYNNEI. CDR3 length: 14 residues. DNA of the CDR3: TGTGCCAGCAAACCTCAGGGGATAGAGAATGGCTACACCTTC. Protein: CASKPQGIENGYTF.

The J gene is TRBJ2-1, the V gene TRBV6-5; 10 bases align to TRBD1. CDR3 length: 14 amino acids. J gave up 9 bases and V 7 bases, and 9 bases lay outside the gene matches. Germline V lookup: CDR1 MNHEY, CDR2 SVGAGI. CDR3 protein: CASTRDRGFSEQFF. DNA for the CDR3: TGTGCCAGCACGCGGGACAGGGGATTTAGTGAGCAGTTCTTC.

This clone was observed a few times. The sample holds other DNA sequences that translate to the same CDR3. CDR3: CASSQVNLVSTDTQYF. The DNA for the CDR3 is TGCGCCAGCAGCCAAGTAAACTTGGTTAGCACAGATACGCAGTATTTT. This sequence joins TRBV4-1 and TRBJ2-3; D not certain. V was clipped by 1 base and J by 0 bases, with 11 bases between them. Germline V lookup: CDR1 MGHRA, CDR2 YSYEKL. The CDR3 loop spans 16 amino acids.

This clone was counted only a few times. The rearrangement joins TRBV28 to TRBJ1-4; D unclear. The germline CDR1 and CDR2 sequences are MDHEN and SYDVKM. V lost 3 bases and J 4 bases, leaving 9 bases between the germline ends. The CDR3 runs 14 residues. Written as DNA, the CDR3 is TGTGCCAGCAGTTTCCCGGGAGGTAATGAAAAACTGTTTTTT. Its translation is CASSFPGGNEKLFF.

This clone was seen just once. The chain links TRBV18 to TRBJ2-1; D is possibly TRBD1 (6 bases). The CDR3 covers 16 residues. The V and J ends lost 2 bases and 4 bases respectively, with 15 bases between them. Germline values: CDR1 KGHSH, CDR2 LQKENI. The CDR3 here is CASSPGSGAAYNEQFF. CDR3 coding DNA: TGTGCCAGCTCACCAGGCTCAGGGGCAGCTTACAATGAGCAGTTCTTC.

This chain joins TRBV7-6 and TRBJ2-1; TRBD2 matches at 12 bases. V shed 3 bases and J 6 bases; nucleotides not matched to a gene: 6. Germline assignment: CDR1 SGHVS and CDR2 FNYEAQ. This CDR3 has 16 amino acids. CDR3: CASSFGLAGLGNEQFF. The CDR3 DNA follows: TGTGCCAGCAGCTTTGGACTAGCGGGATTGGGCAATGAGCAGTTCTTC.

The chain links TRBV30 to TRBJ2-4; D is possibly TRBD2 (5 bases). Germline V gives CDR1 GTSNPN, CDR2 SVGIG (reference sequence). Trimming shortened V by 3 bases and J by 9 bases, and 15 bases separated the two germline ends. This CDR3 spans 13 amino acids. The CDR3 DNA follows: TGTGCCTGGAGGAACATCGCGGCGGGCATTCAGTACTTC. Translation gives CAWRNIAAGIQYF.

V usage is TRBV7-2 and J usage is TRBJ2-5, with 12 positions matching TRBD2. The CDR3 loop spans 15 amino acids. CDR1 is SGHTA, CDR2 FQGNSA, per germline. V trimming: 3 bases; J trimming: 3 bases; junction bases outside the gene matches: 2. The DNA for the CDR3 is TGTGCCAGCAGCTTGGCTAGCGGGAGGGAAGAGACCCAGTACTTC. Its translation is CASSLASGREETQYF.

CDR3 in amino acids: CAISEPASGERDRVPTDTQYF. The CDR3 DNA reads as TGTGCCATCAGTGAGCCGGCCTCCGGGGAGCGGGATAGAGTTCCCACAGATACGCAGTATTTT. The chain has TRBV10-3 and TRBJ2-3; 7 nucleotides line up with TRBD2. V shed 2 bases and J 2 bases; nucleotides not matched to a gene: 22. Germline CDR1 is ENHRY and CDR2 is SYGVKD. The CDR3 covers 21 residues.

The chain couples TRBV2 to TRBJ2-1; D is possibly TRBD2 (5 bases). CDR3 length: 13 residues. Germline V gene data show CDR1 as SNHLY and CDR2 as FYNNEI. The CDR3, as DNA: TGTGCTAGTGCATGGCGGGTCGACAATGAGCAGTTCTTC. Its translation is CASAWRVDNEQFF.

This chain uses TRBV28 with TRBJ1-5, with TRBD1 matching 9 bases. Germline CDR1 is MDHEN and CDR2 is SYDVKM. The CDR3 is 13 residues long. V gave up 5 bases and J gave up 5 bases; unmatched junction bases: 1. The CDR3: CASSTGGYQPQHF. The CDR3 DNA reads TGTGCCAGCAGTACAGGGGGCTATCAGCCCCAGCATTTT. Variable domain in full (rest from reference TRBV28 and TRBJ1-5): DVKVTQSSRYLVKRTGEKVFLECVQDMDHENMFWYRQDPGLGLRLIYFSYDVKMKEKGDIPEGYSVSREKKERFSLILESASTNQTSMYLCASSTGGYQPQHFGDGTRLSIL.

This rearrangement joins TRBV19 to TRBJ1-5; D is undetermined. Germline V gives CDR1 LNHDA, CDR2 SQIVND (reference sequence). The CDR3 loop spans 16 amino acids. Trimming took off 3 bases at V and 4 bases at J, with 16 bases between the two ends. DNA of the CDR3: TGTGCCAGTAGTATTAGGTCGATTAGCGGTAATCAGCCCCAGCATTTT. This translates into CASSIRSISGNQPQHF.

The chain uses TRBV1 and TRBJ2-3; the DNA was not used to check the table's D call, TRBD2. TRBV1 is designated a pseudogene. The CDR3 sequence is 20 residues long. CDR3 bases: TGCACCAGCAGACGAGGACTAGCGGGAGGAAGAAATGTCTGCACAGATACGCAGTATTTT. It codes for CTSRRGLAGGRNVCTDTQYF.

In this sample, this clone turned up once. The V and J genes are TRBV30 and TRBJ2-7; 7 bases are shared with TRBD2. CDR1 and CDR2 (germline): GTSNPN, SVGIG (reference sequence). The CDR3 consists of 14 residues. V shed 2 bases and J 1 base; nucleotides not matched to a gene: 5. CDR3 bases: TGTGCCTGGAGTTATGGGGGGGTGTCCTACGAGCAGTACTTC. Protein sequence: CAWSYGGVSYEQYF.

The chain is built from TRBV9 and TRBJ2-2; TRBD1 matches at 7 bases. The length of the CDR3 is 15 residues. With V trimmed by 5 bases and J by 4 bases, 8 bases remained unmatched. Germline V CDR1 and CDR2: SGDLS, YYNGEE. In nucleotides, the CDR3 is TGTGCCAGCAGTCTCTCGGGACAGATCACCGGGGAGCTGTTTTTT. Protein: CASSLSGQITGELFF.

The rearrangement links TRBV7-2 to TRBJ2-3; tentative D call: TRBD1 (6 bases). From germline, CDR1 is SGHTA and CDR2 FQGNSA. Between the trimmed V and J ends, which lost 5 bases and 7 bases, there was a span of 13 bases. This CDR3 is built from 13 residues. The DNA of the CDR3 is TGTGCCAGCAGCCCCTACAGGGTTAATACGCAGTATTTT. It codes for CASSPYRVNTQYF. Looking up the rest from reference TRBV7-2 and TRBJ2-3 gives the full variable domain: GAGVSQSPSNKVTEKGKDVELRCDPISGHTALYWYRQSLGQGLEFLIYFQGNSAPDKSGLPSDRFSAERTGGSVSTLTIQRTQQEDSAVYLCASSPYRVNTQYFGPGTRLTVL.

The J gene is TRBJ1-1, the V gene TRBV5-5; D is perhaps TRBD1 (5 bases). The V gene lost 2 bases and the J gene lost 6 bases, with 14 bases spanning the gap. The CDR3 is 14 amino acids. CDR1 and CDR2 (germline): SGHKS, YYEKEE (reference sequence). The CDR3 DNA is TGTGCCAGCAGCTTACGACAGCTCAAGGCTGAAGCTTTCTTT. As protein: CASSLRQLKAEAFF.

This clone came up a few times. The rearrangement links TRBV19 to TRBJ1-4; unclear D gene. The CDR3 sequence is 15 residues long. Trimming took off 3 bases at V and 7 bases at J, with 15 bases between the two ends. CDR1 and CDR2 from the germline V gene are LNHDA and SQIVND (reference sequence). CDR3 sequence (DNA): TGTGCCAGTAGTATCGGTCGGGAGAGTGGTGAAAAACTGTTTTTT. This codes for CASSIGRESGEKLFF. Full variable domain (remainder filled in from reference TRBV19 and TRBJ1-4): DGGITQSPKYLFRKEGQNVTLSCEQNLNHDAMYWYRQDPGQGLRLIYYSQIVNDFQKGDIAEGYSVSREKKESFPLTVTSAQKNPTAFYLCASSIGRESGEKLFFGSGTQLSVL.

Here the CDR3 DNA reads TGTGCCAGCAGTAGCTACACAGATACGCAGTATTTT. Translated: CASSSYTDTQYF. The chain has TRBV2 and TRBJ2-3; D not certain. V lost 5 bases and J 2 bases, leaving 5 bases between the germline ends. CDR3 length: 12 amino acids. Germline CDR1 reads SNHLY; CDR2 reads FYNNEI.